This is a list of T cell receptor beta chains from one sample in a study of breast tumors, draining lymph nodes, adjacent tissues. TCRdb processed the multiplex PCR reads anew with MiXCR; each CDR3 protein has one entry. The sample shows 150,000 to 200,000 distinct CDR3 sequences, approximately 33% of them seen only once. The sample consisted of axillary lymph node tissue. Receptors originate from a female donor with breast cancer. Some clones in this sample may be carry-over from other donors' samples. Both conserved end residues are part of each CDR3. Each record gives: CDR3 DNA, CDR3 protein, clone size, J gene, V gene, D gene. The D gene is left open where the match is weak. The size entry is marked missing in some rows and otherwise reads once, few, many or a size class.

cdr3_nt: TGTGCCAGCAGTAGCGGGGGGGAGACCCAGTACTTC
cdr3_aa: CASSSGGETQYF
clone_size: -
j_call: TRBJ2-5
v_call: TRBV9
d_call: TRBD2

cdr3_nt: TGTGCCAGCAGTTTAGCGGGGGCCCCCAATCAGCCCCAGCATTTT
cdr3_aa: CASSLAGAPNQPQHF
clone_size: many
j_call: TRBJ1-5
v_call: TRBV12-3/TRBV12-4
d_call: -

cdr3_nt: TGTGCCACCAGCAGCCTCGCCGGGACTAGCACAGATATTGGAGCGCTGCTGGCCGGGGAGCTGTTTTTT
cdr3_aa: CATSSLAGTSTDIGALLAGELFF
clone_size: few
j_call: TRBJ2-2
v_call: TRBV15
d_call: TRBD2

cdr3_nt: TGTGCCAGCAGTTTTGGGCCGACACAATTCCAAGAGACCCAGTACTTC
cdr3_aa: CASSFGPTQFQETQYF
clone_size: many
j_call: TRBJ2-5
v_call: TRBV27
d_call: -

cdr3_nt: TGTGCCAGCAGCCCTCGGGTTATAGCAGCGATAAAAACCTACAATGAGCAGTTCTTC
cdr3_aa: CASSPRVIAAIKTYNEQFF
clone_size: many
j_call: TRBJ2-1
v_call: TRBV5-5
d_call: -

cdr3_nt: TGTGCCAGCAGCGTAGCACGGTCGGGGGGGGCCAACGTCCTGACTTTC
cdr3_aa: CASSVARSGGANVLTF
clone_size: -
j_call: TRBJ2-6
v_call: TRBV5-1
d_call: -

cdr3_nt: TGCAGCGTAGGGGATTCCTACGAGCAGTACTTC
cdr3_aa: CSVGDSYEQYF
clone_size: -
j_call: TRBJ2-7
v_call: TRBV29-1
d_call: -

cdr3_nt: TGTGCCAGCAGTTCCCAGACCTCGGGCGGCTACACCTTC
cdr3_aa: CASSSQTSGGYTF
clone_size: many
j_call: TRBJ1-2
v_call: TRBV27
d_call: -

cdr3_nt: TGTGCCAGCAGTTACGGTACTTCCAGACGCTCTGGAAACACCATATATTTT
cdr3_aa: CASSYGTSRRSGNTIYF
clone_size: many
j_call: TRBJ1-3
v_call: TRBV6-5
d_call: -

cdr3_nt: TGTGCCAGCAGTTACGAGACAGGGAAATTTGAAGCTTTCTTT
cdr3_aa: CASSYETGKFEAFF
clone_size: few
j_call: TRBJ1-1
v_call: TRBV6-6
d_call: TRBD1

cdr3_nt: TGTGCCAGCAGTGCCGAGGGGGCGAGCAATCAGCCCCAGCATTTT
cdr3_aa: CASSAEGASNQPQHF
clone_size: many
j_call: TRBJ1-5
v_call: TRBV2
d_call: TRBD1

cdr3_nt: TGCGCCAGCAGCCAAGACCCAGGGGGTAATGGTGGCTACACCTTC
cdr3_aa: CASSQDPGGNGGYTF
clone_size: many
j_call: TRBJ1-2
v_call: TRBV4-3
d_call: TRBD1

cdr3_nt: TGTGCCAGCAGCTTAGAGGATGCCGAGCAGTACTTC
cdr3_aa: CASSLEDAEQYF
clone_size: -
j_call: TRBJ2-7
v_call: TRBV11-1
d_call: -

cdr3_nt: TGCAGTGCTAGCGGTGACAGTCGGGGACAGCCCCAGCATTTT
cdr3_aa: CSASGDSRGQPQHF
clone_size: many
j_call: TRBJ1-5
v_call: TRBV20-1
d_call: -

cdr3_nt: TGCGCCAGCAGCCCGGGGTGGGGGGCCAACGTCCTGACTTTC
cdr3_aa: CASSPGWGANVLTF
clone_size: many
j_call: TRBJ2-6
v_call: TRBV4-3
d_call: -

cdr3_nt: TGTGCCAGCTCACCATCCGGGTTCAGTGGCTACACCTTC
cdr3_aa: CASSPSGFSGYTF
clone_size: many
j_call: TRBJ1-2
v_call: TRBV18
d_call: -